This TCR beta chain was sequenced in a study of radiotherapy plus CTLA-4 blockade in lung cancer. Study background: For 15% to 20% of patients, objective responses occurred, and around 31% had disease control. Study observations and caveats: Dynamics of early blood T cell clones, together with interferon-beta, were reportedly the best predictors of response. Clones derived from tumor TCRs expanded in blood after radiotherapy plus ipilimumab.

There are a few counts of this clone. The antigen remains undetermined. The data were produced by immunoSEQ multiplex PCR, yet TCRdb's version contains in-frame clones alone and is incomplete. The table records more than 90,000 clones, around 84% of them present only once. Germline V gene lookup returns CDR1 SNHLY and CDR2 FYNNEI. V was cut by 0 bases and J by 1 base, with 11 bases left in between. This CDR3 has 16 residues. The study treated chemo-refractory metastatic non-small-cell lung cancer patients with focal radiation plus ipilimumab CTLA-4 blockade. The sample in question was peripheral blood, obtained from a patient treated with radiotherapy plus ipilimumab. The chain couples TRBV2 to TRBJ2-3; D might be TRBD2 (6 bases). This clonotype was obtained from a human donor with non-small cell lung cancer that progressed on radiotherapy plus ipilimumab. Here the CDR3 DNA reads TGTGCCAGCAGTGAAGCCCCAGCGGGCGGCACAGATACGCAGTATTTT. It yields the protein CASSEAPAGGTDTQYF.